The 20 T cell receptor beta chains given below trace back to one sample, sequenced in a study of cytomegalovirus exposure and HLA in healthy donors. The primer mix had 60 Vbeta and 13 Jbeta primers. The protocol was immunoSEQ multiplex PCR, while the TCRdb copy is restricted to in-frame clones and leaves out a portion. Of approximately 140,000 clones in the sample, around 59% were seen once. The sample comprised PBMCs. Every receptor here comes from a male donor in good health and CMV-seronegative.

A word on this clone: The same CDR3 can be traced to other DNA sequences in this sample. The chain is built from TRBV9 and TRBJ1-2; D is perhaps TRBD1 (5 bases). Trimming removed 0 bases from V and 2 bases from J, with 11 bases in between. Germline CDR1 SGDLS, CDR2 YYNGEE. The CDR3 extends over 15 amino acids. The CDR3 is CASSVAGGKNYGYTF. The CDR3 DNA is TGTGCCAGCAGCGTAGCCGGGGGTAAGAACTATGGCTACACCTTC.

In this sample, this clone turned up a few times. The rearrangement joins TRBV11-3 to TRBJ2-7, with TRBD1 as a possible D gene (5 bases). This CDR3 comprises 15 residues. Trimming cost V 5 bases and J 3 bases, with 17 bases left between them. CDR1 is SGHNT, CDR2 YENEEA, per germline. In DNA form, the CDR3 reads TGTGCCAGCAGCGCCCCAGGGTTAATCTTCTACGAGCAGTACTTC. Amino acid sequence: CASSAPGLIFYEQYF.

The sample holds a few counts of this clone. This chain joins TRBV7-9 and TRBJ1-6; 8 bases are a match to TRBD1. This CDR3 has 14 amino acids. From germline, CDR1 is SEHNR and CDR2 FQNEAQ (reference sequence). Trimming removed 1 base from V and 10 bases from J; junction bases left unmatched: 3. CDR3: CASSLGTGNSPLHF. The CDR3 DNA follows: TGTGCCAGCAGCTTAGGGACAGGGAACTCACCCCTCCACTTT.

In its sample, this clone was seen a few times. The CDR3 sequence is CASSLQGGNQPQHF. The CDR3, as DNA: TGTGCCAGCAGCTTACAAGGGGGCAATCAGCCCCAGCATTTT. The rearrangement links TRBV7-6 to TRBJ1-5; D might be TRBD1 (5 bases). The length of the CDR3 is 14 residues. Germline values: CDR1 SGHVS, CDR2 FNYEAQ. The ends were cut back, 2 bases at V and 2 bases at J, with 7 bases in the middle.

The chain is built from TRBV6-5 and TRBJ1-2; D gene ambiguous. This CDR3 spans 13 amino acids. V lost 6 bases and J lost 1, with 9 bases in between. The germline CDR1 and CDR2 sequences are MNHEY and SVGAGI. The CDR3 DNA reads as TGTGCCAGCAGAAGGGCGGGTAACTATGGCTACACCTTC. Amino acids: CASRRAGNYGYTF.

This chain joins TRBV7-2 and TRBJ2-5, with 11 bases identical to TRBD2. This CDR3 is built from 15 residues. V dropped 5 bases and J dropped 2; count of bases not matched to a gene: 4. Germline V gene lookup returns CDR1 SGHTA and CDR2 FQGNSA. Here the CDR3 DNA reads TGTGCCAGCAGCCGTACTAGCGGGGGTCAAGAGACCCAGTACTTC. As protein: CASSRTSGGQETQYF.

The chain uses TRBV10-2 and TRBJ1-4; 7 bases fit TRBD1. V was clipped by 6 bases and J by 3 bases; unmatched bases: 4. Germline CDR1 and CDR2: WSHSY and SAAADI. The CDR3 is made up of 14 amino acids. In nucleotides, the CDR3 is TGCGCCAGCAGGAGGGGGCCGCCTAATGAAAAACTGTTTTTT. It specifies CASRRGPPNEKLFF.

The V gene is TRBV5-4, the J gene TRBJ2-2; 10 bases align to TRBD2. The CDR3 has 18 amino acids. Per the germline V gene, CDR1 is SGHNT and CDR2 is YYREEE (reference sequence). V gave up 4 bases and J gave up 4 bases; unmatched junction bases: 13. Here the CDR3 reads CASSKGLSSGGTTGELFF. The CDR3 bases are TGTGCCAGCAGCAAGGGACTTTCTAGCGGGGGTACCACCGGGGAGCTGTTTTTT.

This clone showed up just a few times. The chain recombines TRBV5-6 with TRBJ1-1, with TRBD1 as a possible D gene (5 bases). CDR3 length: 14 residues. With 4 bases removed from V and 4 bases from J, the gap between germline ends came to 14 bases. Germline CDR1 SGHDT, CDR2 YYEEEE. The CDR3 loop reads CASSGDFGGTEAFF. The CDR3 bases are TGTGCCAGCAGCGGGGACTTCGGTGGCACTGAAGCTTTCTTT.

About this clone itself: Other DNA sequences in the same sample also yield this CDR3. The chain couples TRBV4-1 to TRBJ2-5; the D gene is possibly TRBD2 (6 bases). Germline assignment: CDR1 MGHRA and CDR2 YSYEKL. V lost 3 bases, J lost 5 bases, and 13 bases lay in between. The CDR3 covers 14 residues. CDR3: CASSQGPGRETQYF. As DNA, the CDR3 is TGCGCCAGCAGCCAGGGACCGGGGAGGGAGACCCAGTACTTC.

This clone was seen a few times. The chain uses TRBV5-6 and TRBJ1-5; D might be TRBD1 (6 bases). Germline values: CDR1 SGHDT, CDR2 YYEEEE. The V and J ends lost 3 bases and 6 bases respectively, with 13 bases between them. The CDR3 is 14 amino acids. The CDR3 loop reads CASSYGTRGQPQHF. The CDR3 DNA reads TGTGCCAGCAGCTACGGGACAAGGGGTCAGCCCCAGCATTTT.

The chain links TRBV28 to TRBJ2-7; no clear D gene. V was pared by 6 bases and J by 3 bases, with 15 bases between. The CDR3 runs to 14 residues. CDR1 is MDHEN and CDR2 is SYDVKM in the germline V gene. CDR3 nucleotide sequence: TGTGCCAGCAGCAACCTAGGTGGATTCTACGAGCAGTACTTC. It encodes CASSNLGGFYEQYF.

This chain joins TRBV6-1 and TRBJ1-2, with 10 bases that match TRBD1. This CDR3 has 15 residues. J lost 2 bases, V lost 7 bases, and 7 bases had no gene match. CDR1 is MNHNS and CDR2 is SASEGT in the germline V gene. CDR3 region: CASNDRGRTNYGYTF. DNA for the CDR3: TGTGCCAGCAACGACAGGGGGCGAACAAACTATGGCTACACCTTC.

This rearrangement joins TRBV5-1 to TRBJ2-7, with 9 positions matching TRBD1. Per the germline V gene, CDR1 is SGHRS and CDR2 is YFSETQ. The V and J ends lost 2 bases and 3 bases, in that order; junction bases with no gene match: 9. The CDR3 is made up of 16 amino acids. CDR3: CASSLGQGTGLYEQYF. The CDR3 DNA reads TGCGCCAGCAGCTTAGGACAGGGGACGGGCCTCTACGAGCAGTACTTC.

This chain joins TRBV7-2 and TRBJ2-7; TRBD2 is a possible D gene (5 bases). The CDR3 runs to 14 residues. V was cut by 0 bases and J by 5 bases, with 11 bases left in between. CDR1 and CDR2 (germline): SGHTA, FQGNSA. The CDR3 spells CASSLAGVRDEQYF. The CDR3 bases are TGTGCCAGCAGCTTAGCCGGGGTTCGCGACGAGCAGTACTTC.

In this sample, this clone turned up a few times. The CDR3 DNA sequence: TGTGCCAGCAGTGCTCAGAGGGCGAATGAAAAACTGTTTTTT. It translates to CASSAQRANEKLFF. The chain couples TRBV2 to TRBJ1-4; D remains ambiguous. The CDR3 has 14 residues. Trimming took 4 bases from V and 5 from J, leaving 11 bases between them. CDR1 SNHLY and CDR2 FYNNEI come from the germline V gene.

Only a few counts were recorded for this clone. V and J are TRBV9 and TRBJ1-1, with D unresolved. Between the trimmed V and J ends, which lost 2 bases and 1 base, there was a span of 9 bases. The germline gives CDR1 SGDLS, CDR2 YYNGEE. The CDR3 is 14 amino acids. The CDR3 DNA follows: TGTGCCAGCAGCGTTAGGCCAGGGAACACTGAAGCTTTCTTT. This encodes CASSVRPGNTEAFF.

The chain is built from TRBV6-5 and TRBJ2-7, with D maybe TRBD1 (6 bases). V dropped 4 bases and J dropped 5 bases, with 15 bases sitting between them. The V gene's germline CDR1 is MNHEY and CDR2 SVGAGI. CDR3 length: 14 amino acids. CDR3 DNA: TGTGCCAGCAGTTCGGGACAAGAAGCCCACGAGCAGTACTTC. As protein: CASSSGQEAHEQYF.

The rearrangement joins TRBV7-9 to TRBJ2-1; the match to TRBD2 covers 16 bases. The germline V gene has CDR1 SEHNR and CDR2 FQNEAQ (reference sequence). Trimming took 4 bases from V and 8 from J; bases not matched to a gene: 11. CDR3 length: 18 residues. The CDR3 loop is CASSWGLAGGPGVDEQFF. The CDR3 bases are TGTGCCAGCAGCTGGGGACTAGCGGGGGGGCCGGGGGTGGATGAGCAGTTCTTC.

The chain links TRBV30 to TRBJ1-2; D may be TRBD1 (6 bases). The CDR3 runs 15 residues. Germline V gene lookup returns CDR1 GTSNPN and CDR2 SVGIG (reference sequence). Trimming took 2 bases from V and 4 from J, leaving 17 bases between them. CDR3 sequence reads: CAWSPRTVSRYGYTF. For the CDR3, the DNA is TGTGCCTGGAGTCCCCGGACAGTATCCCGCTATGGCTACACCTTC. The full variable domain, completed using reference TRBV30 and TRBJ1-2, is SQTIHQWPATLVQPVGSPLSLECTVEGTSNPNLYWYRQAAGRGLQLLFYSVGIGQISSEVPQNLSASRPQDRQFILSSKKLLLSDSGFYLCAWSPRTVSRYGYTFGSGTRLTVV.